Below, 21 T cell receptor beta chains from the same sample are listed, as sequenced in a study of T cell responses to AZD1222 COVID-19 vaccine. Using immunoSEQ multiplex PCR, the repertoire was profiled, and TCRdb retains in-frame clones only, with some absent. The sample includes about 150,000 clones, 90% of them seen just once. The material was peripheral blood, obtained 28 days after the second AZD1222 dose. The receptors derive from an adult who received the AZD1222 COVID-19 vaccine.

The CDR3 coding sequence is TGTGCCAGCAGCTCGGACAGGCTTATCTCTGGGGCCAACGTCCTGACTTTC. Translated: CASSSDRLISGANVLTF. The chain is built from TRBV3-1 (or the pseudogene TRBV3-2) and TRBJ2-6, with 7 bases lining up with TRBD1. The germline V gene has CDR1 LGHDT and CDR2 YNNKEL (reference sequence). J was trimmed by 0 bases and V by 5 bases; bases with no gene match: 7. The CDR3 spans 17 residues.

This sequence joins TRBV6-6 and TRBJ2-1; weak D call: TRBD2 (6 bases). The CDR3 extends over 12 amino acids. Germline assignment: CDR1 MNHNY and CDR2 SVGAGI (reference sequence). The ends were cut back, 0 bases at V and 10 bases at J, with 7 bases in the middle. The CDR3 reads CASSYSLAEQFF. CDR3 nucleotide sequence: TGTGCCAGCAGTTACTCTCTAGCGGAGCAGTTCTTC.

V gene TRBV9 combines with J gene TRBJ1-1; maybe TRBD1 (6 bases). The CDR3 runs to 12 residues. Trimming cost V 4 bases and J 5 bases, with 9 bases left between them. CDR1 is SGDLS, CDR2 YYNGEE, per germline. The CDR3 DNA is TGTGCCAGCAGCCCTCAGGGGACTGAAGCTTTCTTT. Protein sequence: CASSPQGTEAFF. Together with reference TRBV9 and TRBJ1-1, the CDR3 gives the full variable domain: DSGVTQTPKHLITATGQRVTLRCSPRSGDLSVYWYQQSLDQGLQFLIQYYNGEERAKGNILERFSAQQFPDLHSELNLSSLELGDSALYFCASSPQGTEAFFGQGTRLTVV.

The chain recombines TRBV7-9 with TRBJ2-2, with 7 positions matching TRBD1. The V segment lost 5 bases and the J segment 5 bases; nucleotides outside the gene matches: 8. This CDR3 has 15 amino acids. The V gene's germline CDR1 is SEHNR and CDR2 FQNEAQ (reference sequence). CDR3 loop: CASSRGQEGTGELFF. DNA of the CDR3: TGTGCCAGCAGCCGCGGACAGGAAGGGACCGGGGAGCTGTTTTTT.

The chain combines TRBV20-1 with TRBJ2-7; D is unresolved. Per the germline V gene, CDR1 is DFQATT and CDR2 is SNEGSKA (reference sequence). V lost 3 bases, J lost 0 bases, and 9 bases lay in between. The CDR3 consists of 13 residues. CDR3 protein: CSASDWPSYEQYF. The CDR3 nucleotides are TGCAGTGCTAGTGATTGGCCCTCCTACGAGCAGTACTTC.

The V call is TRBV28, the J call TRBJ1-6; weak D call: TRBD1 (6 bases). V was trimmed by 3 bases and J by 0 bases, leaving 9 bases between them. Germline CDR1 and CDR2: MDHEN and SYDVKM. CDR3 length: 16 residues. CDR3 in amino acids: CASSLRGISYNSPLHF. CDR3 coding DNA: TGTGCCAGCAGTTTGAGGGGGATCTCCTATAATTCACCCCTCCACTTT.

V is TRBV20-1 and J is TRBJ1-4; unclear D gene. Germline-derived CDR1 and CDR2 are DFQATT and SNEGSKA (reference sequence). Trimming cost V 8 bases and J 8 bases, with 12 bases left between them. This CDR3 region has 11 residues. CDR3 bases: TGCAGTCTGAGGGTAGAGGAAAAACTGTTTTTT. Protein sequence: CSLRVEEKLFF.

The rearrangement uses TRBV7-2 and TRBJ2-7; D not resolved. Germline assignment: CDR1 SGHTA and CDR2 FQGNSA. This CDR3 has 13 residues. V was clipped by 4 bases and J by 0 bases, with 7 bases between them. In DNA form, the CDR3 reads TGTGCCAGCAGCTATAGCTCCTCCTACGAGCAGTACTTC. Translated, it gives CASSYSSSYEQYF.

The V gene is TRBV5-1, the J gene TRBJ1-3, with a tentative D call TRBD1 (5 bases). Trimming cost V 4 bases and J 4 bases, with 15 bases left between them. This CDR3 spans 15 amino acids. CDR1 is SGHRS and CDR2 is YFSETQ in the germline V gene. CDR3 region: CASSRTGTEGNTIYF. CDR3 nucleotides: TGCGCCAGCAGCAGAACCGGGACGGAAGGAAACACCATATATTTT.

The V gene is TRBV24-1, the J gene TRBJ2-5, with D possibly matching TRBD1 (5 bases). CDR1 and CDR2 (germline): KGHDR, SFDVKD. This CDR3 contains 15 residues. V dropped 4 bases and J dropped 2 bases, with 13 bases sitting between them. For the CDR3, the DNA is TGTGCCACCAGTGAGGAGTGGGCAGGGCAAGAGACCCAGTACTTC. The encoded protein is CATSEEWAGQETQYF.

V and J are TRBV5-1 and TRBJ2-1; D gene ambiguous. The CDR3 spans 12 residues. The V end lost 2 bases, the J end lost 6 bases, and 6 bases lay between the germline ends. Per germline, CDR1 SGHRS and CDR2 YFSETQ. DNA for the CDR3: TGCGCCAGCAGCTTTTTCTCCAATGAGCAGTTCTTC. Translating it yields CASSFFSNEQFF.

The gene calls are TRBV18 and TRBJ1-2; D is ambiguous. V shed 0 bases and J shed 2 bases, with 7 bases lying between them. The germline gives CDR1 KGHSH, CDR2 LQKENI. The CDR3 is 14 amino acids. The CDR3 loop is CASSPPERNYGYTF. In nucleotides, the CDR3 is TGTGCCAGCTCACCACCGGAGAGAAACTATGGCTACACCTTC.

The CDR3 region is CASSELWQGGGNQPQHF. The CDR3 DNA is TGCGCCAGCAGTGAGCTTTGGCAGGGAGGAGGCAATCAGCCCCAGCATTTT. The chain combines TRBV10-2 with TRBJ1-5; a possible D gene is TRBD1 (5 bases). The CDR3 contains 17 residues. CDR1 is WSHSY, CDR2 SAAADI, per germline. V was cut by 2 bases and J by 2 bases, with 16 bases left in between.

This chain connects TRBV7-9 to TRBJ2-7; a possible D gene is TRBD1 (6 bases). CDR1 and CDR2 (germline): SEHNR, FQNEAQ (reference sequence). The V end was cut by 4 bases, the J end by 3 bases, with 10 bases between. This CDR3 is 13 amino acids long. CDR3 coding DNA: TGTGCCAGCAGCTACAGGGTAAACTACGAGCAGTACTTC. It yields the protein CASSYRVNYEQYF.

The chain combines TRBV27 with TRBJ2-7; tentatively, D is TRBD2 (6 bases). Trimming left V 8 bases short and J 5 bases short, with 22 bases between. Looked up from germline, CDR1 is MNHEY and CDR2 is SMNVEV (reference sequence). The CDR3 sequence is 15 residues long. In nucleotides, the CDR3 is TGTGCCAGCGCTTATGGCGGGGTCAGGGAGAACGAGCAGTACTTC. Protein product: CASAYGGVRENEQYF.

This chain links TRBV5-8 with TRBJ2-1, with TRBD1 as a possible D gene (6 bases). From germline, CDR1 is SGHTS and CDR2 YDEGEE. The CDR3 runs 16 residues. With 0 bases removed from V and 5 bases from J, the gap between germline ends came to 15 bases. Here the CDR3 DNA reads TGTGCCAGCAGCTTGGGCGCGTTGCAGGGGCACAATGAGCAGTTCTTC. The encoded protein is CASSLGALQGHNEQFF. Combining the CDR3 with reference TRBV5-8 and TRBJ2-1 gives the whole variable domain EAGVTQSPTHLIKTRGQQATLRCSPISGHTSVYWYQQALGLGLQFLLWYDEGEERNRGNFPPRFSGRQFPNYSSELNVNALELEDSALYLCASSLGALQGHNEQFFGPGTRLTVL.

The chain recombines TRBV28 with TRBJ1-2; the D is unclear. Germline CDR1 is MDHEN and CDR2 is SYDVKM. V was trimmed by 5 bases and J by 3 bases, leaving 10 bases between them. The CDR3 extends over 13 amino acids. This chain's CDR3 is CASSLRVYYGYTF. The DNA of the CDR3 is TGTGCCAGCAGTCTCCGGGTTTACTATGGCTACACCTTC.

The chain has TRBV6-5 and TRBJ1-6; D not certain. The V end was cut by 6 bases, the J end by 13 bases, with 22 bases between. CDR3 length equals 15 residues. From germline, CDR1 is MNHEY and CDR2 SVGAGI. CDR3 nucleotide sequence: TGTGCCAGCAGCCCAGGCGGAGCATCGGGGAATCCCCTCCACTTT. Translation: CASSPGGASGNPLHF.

V gene TRBV2 combines with J gene TRBJ2-1; D is ambiguous. Germline assignment: CDR1 SNHLY and CDR2 FYNNEI. The ends were cut back, 3 bases at V and 5 bases at J, with 5 bases in the middle. The CDR3 runs 12 residues. CDR3 region: CASSDDDNEQFF. The DNA of the CDR3 is TGTGCCAGCAGTGACGATGACAATGAGCAGTTCTTC.

This chain links TRBV19 with TRBJ2-7; D is possibly TRBD2 (6 bases). CDR1 LNHDA and CDR2 SQIVND come from the germline V gene (reference sequence). The CDR3 is made up of 14 amino acids. Trimming shortened V by 3 bases and J by 2 bases, and 11 bases separated the two germline ends. The CDR3 is CASSIGRGTYEQYF. DNA of the CDR3: TGTGCCAGTAGTATCGGCCGGGGGACCTACGAGCAGTACTTC. Full variable domain (rest looked up from reference TRBV19 and TRBJ2-7): DGGITQSPKYLFRKEGQNVTLSCEQNLNHDAMYWYRQDPGQGLRLIYYSQIVNDFQKGDIAEGYSVSREKKESFPLTVTSAQKNPTAFYLCASSIGRGTYEQYFGPGTRLTVT.

The J gene is TRBJ2-3, the V gene TRBV5-4; 8 nucleotides align to TRBD1. The V gene end was trimmed by 4 bases and the J gene end by 1 base; junction bases not matched to a gene: 8. This CDR3 comprises 16 residues. Germline values: CDR1 SGHNT, CDR2 YYREEE (reference sequence). CDR3 residues: CASSKGQVPGTDTQYF. The CDR3 DNA is TGTGCCAGCAGCAAGGGACAGGTCCCTGGCACAGATACGCAGTATTTT. Based on the CDR3 plus reference TRBV5-4 and TRBJ2-3, the full variable domain is ETGVTQSPTHLIKTRGQQVTLRCSSQSGHNTVSWYQQALGQGPQFIFQYYREEENGRGNFPPRFSGLQFPNYSSELNVNALELDDSALYLCASSKGQVPGTDTQYFGPGTRLTVL.